These 23 T cell receptor beta chains came from one sample sequenced in a study of cytomegalovirus exposure and HLA in healthy donors. The PCR made use of 60 Vbeta and 13 Jbeta primers. The protocol was immunoSEQ multiplex PCR, while the TCRdb copy is restricted to in-frame clones and leaves out a portion. The sample carries some 270,000 clones, approximately 80% recorded once. Material: PBMCs. The origin of the receptors is a girl aged 2 to 10 in good health and CMV-seronegative.

The V call is TRBV27, the J call TRBJ1-1; no clear D. CDR1 is MNHEY and CDR2 is SMNVEV in the germline V gene (reference sequence). V lost 2 bases and J 4 bases, leaving 14 bases between the germline ends. CDR3 length: 15 amino acids. CDR3 in amino acids: CASSLSRGVGTEAFF. As DNA, the CDR3 is TGTGCCAGCAGTTTAAGTCGGGGAGTCGGCACTGAAGCTTTCTTT.

The chain links TRBV6-1 to TRBJ1-5; tentative D call: TRBD1 (6 bases). CDR1 is MNHNS, CDR2 SASEGT, per germline. CDR3 length: 17 amino acids. Trimming stripped 2 bases from V and 0 bases from J, with 14 bases between. The CDR3 DNA reads as TGTGCCAGCAGTGAAATGGGGGACAACTATAGCAATCAGCCCCAGCATTTT. This codes for CASSEMGDNYSNQPQHF.

The chain combines TRBV6-5 with TRBJ2-5; D may be TRBD2 (6 bases). Germline V CDR1 and CDR2: MNHEY, SVGAGI. Between the trimmed V and J ends, which lost 0 bases and 5 bases, there was a span of 13 bases. CDR3 length: 15 amino acids. CDR3 DNA sequence: TGTGCCAGCAGTTACTCGGGGTCACTAGCTGAGACCCAGTACTTC. Its translation is CASSYSGSLAETQYF.

V and J are TRBV4-1 and TRBJ2-1, with 7 positions matching TRBD2. Germline-derived CDR1 and CDR2 are MGHRA and YSYEKL. The CDR3 runs to 15 residues. Germline trimming cut 5 bases from V and 7 bases from J; bases unmatched to any gene: 11. The DNA for the CDR3 is TGCGCCAGCAGCTCTCAGAGGGACTACCCTAATGAGCAGTTCTTC. The encoded protein is CASSSQRDYPNEQFF.

This rearrangement joins TRBV30 to TRBJ2-3; TRBD2 is a possible D gene (5 bases). This CDR3 contains 15 residues. From germline, CDR1 is GTSNPN and CDR2 SVGIG (reference sequence). V was pared by 5 bases and J by 0 bases, with 15 bases between. The CDR3 is CAWEGDGTSTDTQYF. CDR3 DNA sequence: TGTGCCTGGGAGGGCGACGGTACTAGCACAGATACGCAGTATTTT.

The chain employs TRBV5-1 and TRBJ2-5; D ambiguous. The V and J ends lost 0 bases and 2 bases respectively, with 5 bases between them. CDR3 length: 13 residues. The germline V gene encodes CDR1 SGHRS and CDR2 YFSETQ. Here the CDR3 reads CASSLARQETQYF. The CDR3 DNA sequence: TGCGCCAGCAGCTTGGCCAGACAAGAGACCCAGTACTTC.

The V gene is TRBV6-1, the J gene TRBJ2-6; weak D call: TRBD2 (6 bases). CDR3 length: 11 residues. CDR1 is MNHNS and CDR2 is SASEGT in the germline V gene. Trimming left V 4 bases short and J 12 bases short, with 7 bases between. CDR3 DNA: TGTGCCAGCAGTGCCGGGGGCGTCCTGACTTTC. This translates into CASSAGGVLTF.

The chain is built from TRBV7-9 and TRBJ2-1, with 8 bases aligning to TRBD2. V dropped 2 bases and J dropped 4; count of bases not matched to a gene: 10. Per germline, CDR1 SEHNR and CDR2 FQNEAQ (reference sequence). This CDR3 comprises 17 residues. CDR3 nucleotides: TGTGCCAGCAGCTTACGTCGTAGCGGGAAGATATACAATGAGCAGTTCTTC. The encoded protein is CASSLRRSGKIYNEQFF.

The V gene is TRBV5-1, the J gene TRBJ2-1; tentatively, D is TRBD2 (7 bases). This CDR3 region has 14 residues. CDR1 is SGHRS and CDR2 is YFSETQ in the germline V gene. Trimming pared 5 bases from V and 9 bases from J, leaving 18 bases between. In nucleotides, the CDR3 is TGCGCCAGCAGTGGAGGGGGGGGAAGGTTTGAGCAGTTCTTC. It codes for CASSGGGGRFEQFF.

The J gene is TRBJ2-4, the V gene TRBV30; 7 bases are shared with TRBD2. This CDR3 region has 14 residues. Germline lookup yields CDR1 GTSNPN and CDR2 SVGIG (reference sequence). Unmatched junction bases numbered 8, after V lost 4 bases and J lost 5 bases. CDR3 region: CAWKRTGGQNIQYF. The CDR3 bases are TGTGCCTGGAAGCGTACGGGAGGCCAAAACATTCAGTACTTC.

The genes are TRBV5-1 and TRBJ1-6; a possible D gene is TRBD1 (5 bases). The CDR3 has 12 amino acids. Trimming removed 0 bases from V and 13 bases from J, with 8 bases in between. Germline V lookup: CDR1 SGHRS, CDR2 YFSETQ. CDR3 sequence: CASSLAGGPLHF. In DNA, the CDR3 is TGCGCCAGCAGCTTGGCCGGGGGGCCCCTCCACTTT.

For the CDR3, the DNA is TGTGCCAGCAGTGACGGGACTAGGCGGCAAGAGACCCAGTACTTC. The encoded protein is CASSDGTRRQETQYF. The V and J genes are TRBV2 and TRBJ2-5; 8 bases align to TRBD2. Germline values: CDR1 SNHLY, CDR2 FYNNEI. There are 15 residues in the CDR3. The V segment lost 3 bases and the J segment 2 bases; nucleotides outside the gene matches: 5.

The rearrangement joins TRBV4-2 to TRBJ2-1; 11 nucleotides line up with TRBD1. The CDR3 length is 16 residues. V was clipped by 4 bases and J by 4 bases; unmatched bases: 6. Germline assignment: CDR1 LGHNA and CDR2 YNFKEQ. The CDR3 loop is CASSRGGTGGYNEQFF. CDR3 DNA: TGTGCCAGCAGCCGAGGGGGGACAGGGGGTTACAATGAGCAGTTCTTC.

Points on this clone: Other DNA sequences in the same sample also yield this CDR3. The chain combines TRBV6-5 with TRBJ1-2; 7 bases match TRBD1. The CDR3 spans 13 residues. The V gene's germline CDR1 is MNHEY and CDR2 SVGAGI. The trim removed 6 bases at V and 2 bases at J, leaving 3 bases unmatched. DNA for the CDR3: TGTGCCAGCAGACCGGACAGGAACTATGGCTACACCTTC. Residues: CASRPDRNYGYTF.

The chain joins TRBV6-5 to TRBJ2-7, with 11 bases lining up with TRBD2. The CDR3 contains 16 residues. Germline-derived CDR1 and CDR2 are MNHEY and SVGAGI. V lost 3 bases to trimming and J lost 3 bases; unmatched junction nucleotides: 7. In DNA form, the CDR3 reads TGTGCCAGCAGTTATAATAGCGGGAGGGCCTTCTACGAGCAGTACTTC. It translates to CASSYNSGRAFYEQYF.

The rearrangement joins TRBV28 to TRBJ1-6; D is unclear. From germline, CDR1 is MDHEN and CDR2 SYDVKM. V lost 2 bases and J lost 8, with 4 bases in between. The CDR3 loop spans 12 amino acids. CDR3 protein: CASSLTYSPLHF. CDR3 DNA sequence: TGTGCCAGCAGTTTAACATATTCACCCCTCCACTTT.

This clone appeared a single time. The rearrangement joins TRBV15 to TRBJ2-5; 10 bases map to TRBD1. With the DNA end fitting TRBJ2-7 better, the J assignment may be wrong. Germline V gene data show CDR1 as LNHNV and CDR2 as YYDKDF (reference sequence). The CDR3 runs to 15 residues. CDR3: CATSRRDRGSYEQYF. For the CDR3, the DNA is TGTGCCACCAGCAGGCGGGACAGGGGTTCCTACGAGCAGTACTTC.

The chain carries TRBV7-2 and TRBJ2-3, with TRBD2 matching over 7 bases. CDR3 size: 16 residues. Germline CDR1 and CDR2: SGHTA and FQGNSA. J was trimmed by 2 bases and V by 0 bases; bases with no gene match: 5. The CDR3, as DNA: TGTGCCAGCAGCTTAGCGCGGGGGACTACCACAGATACGCAGTATTTT. Amino acid sequence: CASSLARGTTTDTQYF.

This clone was seen more than once but under ten times. V usage is TRBV10-3 and J usage is TRBJ1-3; 7 nucleotides line up with TRBD1. J gave up 0 bases and V 10 bases, and 6 bases lay outside the gene matches. The CDR3 is made up of 14 amino acids. Germline CDR1 reads ENHRY; CDR2 reads SYGVKD. The DNA of the CDR3 is TGTGCCACCGAAGGGACAGACTCTGGAAACACCATATATTTT. This sequence encodes CATEGTDSGNTIYF.

The V gene is TRBV6-4, the J gene TRBJ2-7, with TRBD2 identical over 7 bases. Germline V gene sequence: CDR1 MRHNA, CDR2 SNTAGT. The CDR3 covers 14 residues. With V trimmed by 6 bases and J by 4 bases, 9 bases remained unmatched. In nucleotides, the CDR3 is TGTGCCAGCAGCCCTACTAGCGCGGCGTACGAGCAGTACTTC. It is translated as CASSPTSAAYEQYF.

This clone was seen a handful of times. The chain is built from TRBV28 and TRBJ2-4, with 7 bases identical to TRBD2. Germline trimming cut 9 bases from V and 0 bases from J; bases unmatched to any gene: 11. Germline CDR1 reads MDHEN; CDR2 reads SYDVKM. The CDR3 has 16 amino acids. The CDR3 spells CASRRGVDIAKNIQYF. The CDR3 DNA reads as TGTGCCAGTCGTCGGGGGGTCGATATAGCCAAAAACATTCAGTACTTC.

V gene TRBV4-1 combines with J gene TRBJ2-4, with D perhaps TRBD2 (5 bases). Germline CDR1 is MGHRA and CDR2 is YSYEKL. Trimming pared 1 base from V and 9 bases from J, leaving 13 bases between. The CDR3 contains 14 residues. In nucleotides, the CDR3 is TGCGCCAGCAGCCAAGGGGGTGGCCGGGGCATTCAGTACTTC. It translates to CASSQGGGRGIQYF.

The genes are TRBV9 and TRBJ2-3; TRBD1 might be the D (6 bases). V lost 7 bases and J lost 2, with 14 bases in between. The V gene's germline CDR1 is SGDLS and CDR2 YYNGEE. This CDR3 region has 14 residues. The CDR3 region has the DNA TGTGCCAGCGGGCGAACAGGGTACACAGATACGCAGTATTTT. Translation gives CASGRTGYTDTQYF.